The text below deals with one T cell receptor beta chain. The antigen remains unidentified. The data derive from a study of early T cells in non-severe SARS-CoV-2 infection. Whole-study results and caveats: Matches to VDJdb favored anti-spike CD8 responses and missed private and CD4 specificities.

In the library, individual cDNA molecules carried attached unique molecular identifiers. Using its own MiXCR run on the 5' RACE reads, TCRdb lists one record per CDR3 protein. The sample includes some 98,000 distinct CDR3 sequences, about 15% seen only once; the top ten take roughly 1.3%. This CDR3 comprises 15 residues. V gave up 6 bases and J gave up 5 bases, with 19 bases separating them. Germline CDR1 is MNHEY and CDR2 is SVGEGT. The chain carries TRBV6-2 or TRBV6-3 and TRBJ1-1, with unresolved D. The TCR originated in an adult who was a healthcare worker with PCR-confirmed SARS-CoV-2 infection or an uninfected control (not recorded which). The material sequenced was whole blood. CDR3: CASRPQQGLYTEAFF. In DNA form, the CDR3 reads TGTGCCAGCAGACCCCAGCAAGGGTTGTATACTGAAGCTTTCTTT.